The 24 T cell receptor beta chains below all came from one sample that was sequenced in a study of blood T cell repertoires in COVID-19. Repertoires were generated with immunoSEQ multiplex PCR, while TCRdb's copy carries only in-frame clones and drops some. This table has 400,000 to 500,000 clones, over 75% appearing once. The source material was PBMCs or T cells enriched from blood (not recorded which). These receptors originate from a woman under 30 who had been exposed to COVID-19.

The V gene is TRBV6-5, the J gene TRBJ2-1; D may be TRBD1 (6 bases). Trimming removed 6 bases from V and 7 bases from J, with 13 bases in between. Germline assignment: CDR1 MNHEY and CDR2 SVGAGI. The CDR3 is 13 residues long. DNA for the CDR3: TGTGCCAGCAGAGAGGACAGCCGGAATGAGCAGTTCTTC. Its protein is CASREDSRNEQFF.

The chain has TRBV28 and TRBJ1-2, with D possibly matching TRBD1 (6 bases). V shed 4 bases and J shed 3 bases, with 9 bases lying between them. The CDR3 has 13 residues. Germline V lookup: CDR1 MDHEN, CDR2 SYDVKM. CDR3 DNA sequence: TGTGCCAGCAGTTCTGACAGGTACTATGGCTACACCTTC. This sequence encodes CASSSDRYYGYTF.

The chain has TRBV27 and TRBJ1-6; 10 nucleotides line up with TRBD1. V shed 5 bases and J 7 bases; nucleotides not matched to a gene: 5. The CDR3 spans 15 residues. Germline V gives CDR1 MNHEY, CDR2 SMNVEV (reference sequence). The CDR3 coding sequence is TGTGCCAGCAGTCCGGACAGGGGGTTGAATTCACCCCTCCACTTT. Translated: CASSPDRGLNSPLHF.

The genes are TRBV7-8 and TRBJ2-7, with TRBD2 matching 10 bases. Germline CDR1 and CDR2: SGHVS and FQNEAQ. The length of the CDR3 is 16 residues. J lost 2 bases, V lost 4 bases, and 8 bases had no gene match. The CDR3 spells CASSSLIAGGPYEQYF. The CDR3 region has the DNA TGTGCCAGCAGCTCCCTGATAGCGGGAGGACCCTACGAGCAGTACTTC.

The chain uses TRBV7-3 and TRBJ1-2; possibly TRBD1 for D (6 bases). Per the germline V gene, CDR1 is SGHTA and CDR2 is FQGTGA. This CDR3 contains 13 residues. V was trimmed by 2 bases and J by 4 bases, leaving 8 bases between them. CDR3 DNA: TGTGCCAGCAGCTTATCACAGGGCTATGGCTACACCTTC. Amino acids: CASSLSQGYGYTF. The full variable domain, rest sourced from reference TRBV7-3 and TRBJ1-2, is GAGVSQTPSNKVTEKGKYVELRCDPISGHTALYWYRQSLGQGPEFLIYFQGTGAADDSGLPNDRFFAVRPEGSVSTLKIQRTERGDSAVYLCASSLSQGYGYTFGSGTRLTVV.

As for this clone: The sample carries other DNA sequences with the same CDR3. The V call is TRBV14, the J call TRBJ2-7, with D possibly matching TRBD1 (5 bases). Per the germline V gene, CDR1 is SGHDN and CDR2 is FVKESK. V lost 1 base and J 2 bases, leaving 9 bases between the germline ends. This CDR3 spans 14 amino acids. The CDR3 region is CASSQVSGPYEQYF. In DNA, the CDR3 is TGTGCCAGCAGCCAAGTATCAGGGCCCTACGAGCAGTACTTC.

This chain links TRBV11-1 with TRBJ2-7; possibly TRBD2 for D (5 bases). The V end was cut by 0 bases, the J end by 3 bases, with 9 bases between. This CDR3 is built from 14 residues. CDR1 is SGHAT, CDR2 FQDESV, per germline (reference sequence). The CDR3 loop reads CASSLAGRGYEQYF. DNA for the CDR3: TGTGCCAGCAGCTTAGCTGGTCGGGGCTACGAGCAGTACTTC.

The count of this clone is one. The chain links TRBV5-6 to TRBJ2-7; 10 bases are shared with TRBD1. Trimming took 4 bases from V and 2 from J; bases not matched to a gene: 6. This CDR3 spans 15 amino acids. CDR1 and CDR2 from the germline V gene are SGHDT and YYEEEE. The CDR3 sequence is CASSTGQGGAYEQYF. For the CDR3, the DNA is TGTGCCAGCAGCACTGGACAGGGGGGGGCCTACGAGCAGTACTTC.

The genes are TRBV5-6 and TRBJ1-2; TRBD1 matches 7 bases. Trimming at V came to 0 bases and at J to 8 bases, leaving 4 bases not matched to a gene. CDR3 length equals 13 residues. Per germline, CDR1 SGHDT and CDR2 YYEEEE. The CDR3 nucleotides read TGTGCCAGCAGCTTGGGGCAGGGGGGCGGCTACACCTTC. This encodes CASSLGQGGGYTF.

The chain links TRBV9 to TRBJ2-5; D is ambiguous. Germline V gene sequence: CDR1 SGDLS, CDR2 YYNGEE. This CDR3 spans 13 amino acids. Trimming left V 0 bases short and J 3 bases short, with 6 bases between. CDR3 sequence: CASSVGQEETQYF. The CDR3 bases are TGTGCCAGCAGCGTAGGTCAGGAAGAGACCCAGTACTTC.

The chain links TRBV7-9 to TRBJ2-2; 7 nucleotides agree with TRBD1. CDR3 length: 16 residues. The ends lost 6 bases at V and 6 bases at J; junction bases unmatched: 13. Germline values: CDR1 SEHNR, CDR2 FQNEAQ (reference sequence). CDR3 residues: CASRPTRQGWAGELFF. The CDR3 nucleotides are TGTGCCAGCAGGCCTACCCGACAGGGTTGGGCCGGGGAGCTGTTTTTT.

This clone came up once. The rearrangement links TRBV6-4 to TRBJ1-1, with 8 bases aligning to TRBD1. Germline V gene data show CDR1 as MRHNA and CDR2 as SNTAGT. Losses at the gene ends were 2 bases for V and 3 bases for J; bases not matched to a gene: 20. The CDR3 consists of 20 residues. CDR3 in DNA: TGTGCCAGCAGTGACCAGTTTCGGTTTTTAACAGGGGGGAGGGACACTGAAGCTTTCTTT. This translates into CASSDQFRFLTGGRDTEAFF.

The rearrangement joins TRBV30 to TRBJ1-4; D gene ambiguous. The V gene's germline CDR1 is GTSNPN and CDR2 SVGIG (reference sequence). This CDR3 spans 14 amino acids. V lost 3 bases to trimming and J lost 8 bases, with 16 bases between them. The CDR3 sequence is CAWRPGEAREKLFF. CDR3 DNA: TGTGCCTGGAGACCCGGGGAGGCTCGGGAAAAACTGTTTTTT.

This clone was recorded a few times. V is TRBV18 and J is TRBJ1-4, with D perhaps matching TRBD1 (6 bases). Germline V gene data show CDR1 as KGHSH and CDR2 as LQKENI. The CDR3 loop spans 15 amino acids. V lost 2 bases to trimming and J lost 3 bases, with 10 bases between them. The CDR3 nucleotides read TGTGCCAGCTCACCATTCCCAGGGGCTAATGAAAAACTGTTTTTT. Translation gives CASSPFPGANEKLFF.

The rearrangement links TRBV5-1 to TRBJ2-2; 8 bases match TRBD2. Germline CDR1 reads SGHRS; CDR2 reads YFSETQ. V shed 4 bases and J 4 bases; nucleotides not matched to a gene: 6. This CDR3 spans 15 amino acids. CDR3 loop: CASSIGTSLTGELFF. The CDR3 nucleotides are TGCGCCAGCAGCATAGGGACTAGTCTCACCGGGGAGCTGTTTTTT.

J is TRBJ2-1 and V is TRBV2, with TRBD2 identical over 8 bases. V lost 7 bases, J lost 5 bases, and 10 bases stayed unmatched. Germline CDR1 and CDR2: SNHLY and FYNNEI. There are 15 residues in the CDR3. CDR3 protein: CASTVAGSGNNEQFF. The CDR3 region has the DNA TGTGCCAGCACGGTAGCGGGATCTGGGAACAATGAGCAGTTCTTC.

The rearrangement uses TRBV5-6 and TRBJ2-3; 7 positions match TRBD1. Per the germline V gene, CDR1 is SGHDT and CDR2 is YYEEEE. CDR3 length: 16 amino acids. Germline trimming cut 7 bases from V and 6 bases from J; bases unmatched to any gene: 17. CDR3 loop: CASYQTGQPPLDTQYF. CDR3 DNA sequence: TGTGCCAGCTACCAAACGGGACAGCCCCCTTTGGATACGCAGTATTTT.

The chain employs TRBV5-8 and TRBJ1-5; D gene unclear. Trimming removed 2 bases from V and 6 bases from J, with 9 bases in between. CDR3 length: 13 residues. In germline, CDR1 is SGHTS, CDR2 YDEGEE. CDR3 DNA: TGTGCCAGCAGCTTATACATGGTTCAGCCCCAGCATTTT. Translating it yields CASSLYMVQPQHF.

J is TRBJ1-3 and V is TRBV7-2, with 7 nucleotides matching TRBD1. The CDR3 sequence is 15 residues long. V dropped 3 bases and J dropped 2; count of bases not matched to a gene: 4. Germline CDR1 and CDR2: SGHTA and FQGNSA. Here the CDR3 DNA reads TGTGCCAGCAGCTTCGAGACAGGGCCTGGAAACACCATATATTTT. As protein: CASSFETGPGNTIYF.

This clone was counted only a few times. The rearrangement uses TRBV25-1 and TRBJ1-6, with D possibly matching TRBD1 (6 bases). This CDR3 spans 14 amino acids. From germline, CDR1 is MGHDK and CDR2 SYGVNS. V shed 8 bases and J shed 9 bases, with 17 bases lying between them. CDR3 sequence (DNA): TGTGCCAGCTCTCAAGGACAGAACTTTTCACCCCTCCACTTT. It is translated as CASSQGQNFSPLHF.

This sequence joins TRBV12-3 or TRBV12-4 and TRBJ2-3, with TRBD1 identical over 9 bases. This CDR3 comprises 13 residues. The J segment lost 5 bases and the V segment lost 5 bases, leaving 2 bases of the junction unmatched. The CDR3 spells CASSLDRGDTQYF. As DNA, the CDR3 is TGTGCCAGCAGTCTGGACAGGGGAGATACGCAGTATTTT.

The chain combines TRBV9 with TRBJ2-3, with 9 bases that match TRBD1. Losses at the gene ends were 0 bases for V and 4 bases for J; bases not matched to a gene: 3. From germline, CDR1 is SGDLS and CDR2 YYNGEE. This CDR3 comprises 15 residues. In nucleotides, the CDR3 is TGTGCCAGCAGCGTAGCTGGGACAGGGCCAGATACGCAGTATTTT. Protein: CASSVAGTGPDTQYF. Based on the CDR3 plus reference TRBV9 and TRBJ2-3, the full variable domain is DSGVTQTPKHLITATGQRVTLRCSPRSGDLSVYWYQQSLDQGLQFLIQYYNGEERAKGNILERFSAQQFPDLHSELNLSSLELGDSALYFCASSVAGTGPDTQYFGPGTRLTVL.

The chain employs TRBV20-1 and TRBJ2-3; D unclear. CDR3 length: 10 amino acids. Germline assignment: CDR1 DFQATT and CDR2 SNEGSKA (reference sequence). V was shortened by 3 bases and J by 5 bases, with 3 bases between the two germline ends. The DNA of the CDR3 is TGCAGTGCTAGCTTAGATACGCAGTATTTT. Amino acid sequence: CSASLDTQYF.

The V gene is TRBV28, the J gene TRBJ1-5; TRBD1 matches 7 bases. V trimming: 5 bases; J trimming: 2 bases; junction bases outside the gene matches: 3. CDR1 is MDHEN, CDR2 SYDVKM, per germline. The CDR3 runs to 14 residues. CDR3 region: CASSAGQGNQPQHF. The CDR3 bases are TGTGCCAGCAGTGCCGGACAGGGCAATCAGCCCCAGCATTTT.